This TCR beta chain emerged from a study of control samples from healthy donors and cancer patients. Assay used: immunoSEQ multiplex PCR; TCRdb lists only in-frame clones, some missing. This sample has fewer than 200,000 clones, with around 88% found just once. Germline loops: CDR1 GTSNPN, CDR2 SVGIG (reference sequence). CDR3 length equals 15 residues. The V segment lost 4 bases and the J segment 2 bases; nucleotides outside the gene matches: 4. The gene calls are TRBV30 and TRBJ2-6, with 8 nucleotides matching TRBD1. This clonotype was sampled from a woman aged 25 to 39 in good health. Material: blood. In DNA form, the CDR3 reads TGTGCCTGGACGCAGGGGGCTGCTGGGGCCAACGTCCTGACTTTC. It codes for CAWTQGAAGANVLTF.